Listed below are T cell receptor beta chains from one sample, sequenced in a study of blood T cell repertoires in COVID-19. Libraries were prepared by immunoSEQ multiplex PCR; TCRdb keeps only in-frame clonotypes and omits some of them. The sample has more than 250,000 clones, around 80% seen once; the top ten hold roughly 5.3%. Material: PBMCs or T cells enriched from blood (not recorded which). These receptors were taken from a man in his forties who had been exposed to COVID-19. CDR3s include the opening cysteine and the closing phenylalanine or tryptophan. The order of the fields is J gene, clone size, V gene, D gene, CDR3 DNA, CDR3 protein. The D gene is left open where the match is weak. Clone size appears in some rows only: once, few, many, or a class for an expanded clone.

>TRBJ1-1|-|TRBV3-1/TRBV3-2|-
TGTGCCAGCAGCCAAGATTCCAGATCGAACACTGAAGCTTTCTTT
CASSQDSRSNTEAFF
>TRBJ1-1|-|TRBV27|TRBD1
TGTACTAAGAGTTTGGGGGGACAGGGGCGATCTTACGGCGAGGACACTGAAGCTTTCTTT
CTKSLGGQGRSYGEDTEAFF
>TRBJ2-3|-|TRBV7-9|-
TGTGCCAGCAGCTTATTCCGGGAGTGGGGCACAGATACGCAGTATTTT
CASSLFREWGTDTQYF
>TRBJ1-6|-|TRBV6-5|-
TGTGCCAGCAACCAGGGGACCAATAATTCACCCCTCCACTTT
CASNQGTNNSPLHF
>TRBJ1-1|-|TRBV5-8|-
TGTGCCAGCAGCTCGGTCGGCAGGGAAAGCACTGAAGCTTTCTTT
CASSSVGRESTEAFF
>TRBJ1-2|-|TRBV20-1|-
TGCAGTGCTGAGCCCCGGTATGGCTACACCTTC
CSAEPRYGYTF
>TRBJ2-7|-|TRBV11-2|TRBD1
TGTGCCAGCAGCCAAAACCCGGGACAGGTTCTCGAGCAGTACTTC
CASSQNPGQVLEQYF
>TRBJ2-1|once|TRBV6-6|-
TGTGCCAGCACCGTTGCCTCGGGGTACGAGCAGTTCTTC
CASTVASGYEQFF
>TRBJ2-7|few|TRBV30|TRBD1
TGTGCCTGGGTGACAGGGGAAGTGCAGTACTTC
CAWVTGEVQYF
>TRBJ1-5|-|TRBV27|-
TGTGCCAGCAGTTTAAGAGGGAATCAGCCCCAGCATTTT
CASSLRGNQPQHF
>TRBJ1-2|few|TRBV7-9|TRBD1
TGTGCCAGCAGCTATGACAGGGGAATAGACGGCTACACCTTC
CASSYDRGIDGYTF
>TRBJ2-7|-|TRBV18|TRBD2
TGTGCCAGCTCACCCGTAGCGGGAGGGCCTAACCACGAGCAGTACTTC
CASSPVAGGPNHEQYF
>TRBJ2-5|-|TRBV2|TRBD2
TGTGCCAGCATTTGGGGGAGGGAAAAAGAGACCCAGTACTTC
CASIWGREKETQYF
>TRBJ1-6|once|TRBV6-1|-
TGTGCCAGCAGTGACAGGGCTTCACCCCTCCACTTT
CASSDRASPLHF
>TRBJ2-2|few|TRBV19|TRBD2
TGTGCCAGTAGTATCATGACTAGCGCGAACACCGGGGAGCTGTTTTTT
CASSIMTSANTGELFF
>TRBJ1-5|-|TRBV6-5|-
TGTGCCAGCAGTTCCCAGAATCAGCCCCAGCATTTT
CASSSQNQPQHF
>TRBJ2-5|-|TRBV12-3/TRBV12-4|TRBD2
TGTGCCAGCAACGGGAGGGCCGCGGAGACCCAGTACTTC
CASNGRAAETQYF
>TRBJ1-5|-|TRBV27|-
TGTGCCAGCAGTTTAATTGGGGGGGCGGGTCAGCCCCAGCATTTT
CASSLIGGAGQPQHF
>TRBJ2-2|-|TRBV27|-
TGTGCCAGCAGCTCCCACGCGGACTCCCCCCGCAGGTCGAACACCGGGGAGCTGTTTTTT
CASSSHADSPRRSNTGELFF
>TRBJ2-1|-|TRBV11-2|-
TGTGCCAGCAGTTCGGGGTGGGGGCAGTTCTTC
CASSSGWGQFF
>TRBJ1-5|-|TRBV5-6|TRBD1
TGTGCCAGCAGCTTCGGGACAGCCAGCAATCAGCCCCAGCATTTT
CASSFGTASNQPQHF
>TRBJ2-5|-|TRBV3-1/TRBV3-2|TRBD1
TGTGCCAGCAGCTCAGGGGGCTCGGAGACCCAGTACTTC
CASSSGGSETQYF
>TRBJ1-3|few|TRBV30|-
TGTGCCTGGATTCACGGGAGAGTACTCTCTGGAAACACCATATATTTT
CAWIHGRVLSGNTIYF
>TRBJ1-6|-|TRBV2|-
TGTGCCAGCAGGGAACAGGGTGCCAATTCACCCCTCCACTTT
CASREQGANSPLHF
>TRBJ1-5|-|TRBV7-3|-
TGTGCCAGCAGCTTACAGGCAGGGGGCAATCAGCCCCAGCATTTT
CASSLQAGGNQPQHF
>TRBJ2-4|-|TRBV5-1|-
TGCGCCAGCAGCTTGGATCCGGGGGTTAAAAACATTCAGTACTTC
CASSLDPGVKNIQYF
>TRBJ2-5|hyperexpanded|TRBV7-9|TRBD1
TGTGCCAGCAACCCACAGGGGGAGACCCAGTACTTC
CASNPQGETQYF
>TRBJ1-2|-|TRBV7-6|-
TGTGCCAGCAGCTTAGGGGACGCACGGCGGGGAGGCTACACCTTC
CASSLGDARRGGYTF
>TRBJ2-3|-|TRBV5-5|TRBD2
TGTGCCAGCACGCGGGAGTACTCAGATACGCAGTATTTT
CASTREYSDTQYF
>TRBJ2-3|once|TRBV9|TRBD2
TGTGCCAGCAGTCTAGCCGCGGGAGGAACAGATACGCAGTATTTT
CASSLAAGGTDTQYF
>TRBJ2-7|-|TRBV5-1|TRBD2
TGCGCCCGCAGCTTGCGGGGGCCGGGGGGGACCGAGCAGTACTTC
CARSLRGPGGTEQYF
>TRBJ2-2|-|TRBV5-6|-
TGTGCCAGCAGCTTGGGCGGTGAGGCCGGGGAGCTGTTTTTT
CASSLGGEAGELFF
>TRBJ2-2|-|TRBV27|TRBD2
TGTGCCAGCAGTTTCTGGACTAGCGGTGCATCGGGGGAGCTGTTTTTT
CASSFWTSGASGELFF
>TRBJ1-1|-|TRBV12-3/TRBV12-4|-
TGTGCCAGCAGCAACCTAATGAACACTGAAGCTTTCTTT
CASSNLMNTEAFF
>TRBJ1-2|-|TRBV10-3|-
TGTGCCATCTCACAAGCGCCGGAGGGTGGCTACACCTTC
CAISQAPEGGYTF
>TRBJ1-6|-|TRBV11-3|-
TGTGCCAGCAGCATGCGAGTGCTCAACTCACCCCTCCACTTT
CASSMRVLNSPLHF
>TRBJ2-7|-|TRBV2|-
TGTTCCGGCGGGCGCGGTAGCTCCTACGAGCAGTACTTC
CSGGRGSSYEQYF
>TRBJ2-1|-|TRBV13|-
TGTGCCAGCAGCTTATACCAGAATGAGCAGTTCTTC
CASSLYQNEQFF
>TRBJ2-7|-|TRBV3-1/TRBV3-2|-
TGTGCCAGCAGCCGCTCGGGACAACTCTCCTACGAGCAGTACTTC
CASSRSGQLSYEQYF
>TRBJ2-1|-|TRBV5-1|-
TGCGCCAGCAGCTTGGGCTCAGAGGACAATGAGCAGTTCTTC
CASSLGSEDNEQFF
>TRBJ1-2|-|TRBV5-8|-
TGTGCCAGCACCATCGGTACAGGGTTCTATGGCTACACCTTC
CASTIGTGFYGYTF